This T cell receptor beta chain was sequenced for a study of technical replicates of blood from several donors. TCRdb's copy holds only in-frame clones and misses some; the assay was immunoSEQ multiplex PCR. Of about 70,000 clones in the sample, approximately 89% are singletons; the top ten hold approximately 4.8%. The CDR3 is made up of 15 amino acids. From germline, CDR1 is MGHRA and CDR2 YSYEKL. Trimming removed 0 bases from V and 8 bases from J; junction bases left unmatched: 5. The sample taken for sequencing was PBMCs. The source is a human donor in good health. Some clones in this sample may be carry-over from other donors' samples. The V and J genes are TRBV4-1 and TRBJ2-1; 9 bases are shared with TRBD2. CDR3 sequence: CASSQDSGSIYEQFF. CDR3 nucleotides: TGCGCCAGCAGCCAAGATAGCGGGAGTATCTATGAGCAGTTCTTC.